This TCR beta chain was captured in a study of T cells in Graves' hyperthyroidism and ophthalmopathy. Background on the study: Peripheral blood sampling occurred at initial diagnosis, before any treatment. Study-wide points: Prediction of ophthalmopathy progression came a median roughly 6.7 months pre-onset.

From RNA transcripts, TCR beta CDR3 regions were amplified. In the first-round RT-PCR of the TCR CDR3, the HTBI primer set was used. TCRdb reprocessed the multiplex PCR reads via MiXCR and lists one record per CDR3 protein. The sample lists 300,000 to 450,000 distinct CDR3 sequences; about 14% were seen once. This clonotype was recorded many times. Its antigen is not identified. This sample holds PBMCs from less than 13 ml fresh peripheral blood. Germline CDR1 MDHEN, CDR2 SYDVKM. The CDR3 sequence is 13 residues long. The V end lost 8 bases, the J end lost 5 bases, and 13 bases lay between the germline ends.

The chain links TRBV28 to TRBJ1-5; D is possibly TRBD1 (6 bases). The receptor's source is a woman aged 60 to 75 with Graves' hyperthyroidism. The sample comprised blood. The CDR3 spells CASLNRVDQPQHF. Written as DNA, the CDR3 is TGTGCCAGCCTTAACAGGGTCGATCAGCCCCAGCATTTT.